This T cell receptor (beta chain) was sequenced for a study of blood T cell repertoires in COVID-19. Background on the study: The United States, Italy and Spain supplied acute and convalescent COVID-19 samples. From T cells, B-cell-depleted T cells, or PBMCs came the material, which was cDNA or gDNA.

TCRdb keeps only in-frame clones here, not all; method: immunoSEQ multiplex PCR. The sample lists 150,000 to 200,000 clones; more than 75% were seen once. The CDR3 spans 17 residues. Germline loops: CDR1 SEHNR, CDR2 FQNEAQ (reference sequence). Unmatched junction bases numbered 6, after V lost 0 bases and J lost 4 bases. The TCR comes from a woman in her fifties or sixties with active or convalescent COVID-19. The chain recombines TRBV7-9 with TRBJ2-2; the match to TRBD2 covers 9 bases. Material for sequencing was peripheral blood. CDR3 coding DNA: TGTGCCAGCAGCTTAGCATTGAGACTAGCGGCCACCGGGGAGCTGTTTTTT. Amino acid sequence: CASSLALRLAATGELFF. Drawing the rest from reference TRBV7-9 and TRBJ2-2, the complete variable domain is DTGVSQNPRHKITKRGQNVTFRCDPISEHNRLYWYRQTLGQGPEFLTYFQNEAQLEKSRLLSDRFSAERPKGSFSTLEIQRTEQGDSAMYLCASSLALRLAATGELFFGEGSRLTVL.